The rows below give T cell receptor beta chains drawn from one sample of a study of OX40 agonist ivuxolimab in advanced cancers. Clones were sequenced by immunoSEQ multiplex PCR, and TCRdb holds only the in-frame ones, with some missing. Of 50,000 to 75,000 clones listed, about nine tenths are singletons. Sequences were derived from CD4+ or CD8+ T cells sorted from blood, sampled in a trial of the OX40 agonist ivuxolimab. Every receptor here comes from an adult with an advanced solid tumor such as melanoma, head and neck, liver or kidney cancer. Both conserved end residues are part of each CDR3. D genes are given only for firm matches. For some rows the clone size is stated as once, few or many, or as a class when expanded; others skip it.

V gene,clone size,D gene,J gene,CDR3 DNA,CDR3 protein
TRBV5-4,NA,TRBD2,TRBJ2-5,TGTGCCAGCAGCCCTAGCGGGGGGGTCCAAGAGACCCAGTACTTC,CASSPSGGVQETQYF
TRBV7-2,once,NA,TRBJ1-5,TGTGCCAGCAGCTTACCCCAACAGCCCCAGCATTTT,CASSLPQQPQHF
TRBV2,NA,TRBD1,TRBJ1-6,TGTGCCAGCAGTGGGGGGGACAGCTCCTATAATTCACCCCTCCACTTT,CASSGGDSSYNSPLHF
TRBV2,NA,TRBD1,TRBJ1-1,TGTGCCAGCAGTCCGGACAGGGCCACTGAAGCTTTCTTT,CASSPDRATEAFF
TRBV27,NA,NA,TRBJ1-6,TGTGCCAGCAGTTTAAACAGAGAAACACCCCTCCACTTT,CASSLNRETPLHF
TRBV11-1,NA,NA,TRBJ2-7,TGTGCCAGCAGCCCCCCGGGGCGGTACGAGCAGTACTTC,CASSPPGRYEQYF
TRBV5-8,NA,NA,TRBJ1-1,TGTGCCAGCAGCTTGGAAGGGGGTTCATGGACTGAAGCTTTCTTT,CASSLEGGSWTEAFF
TRBV29-1,NA,TRBD1,TRBJ2-2,TGCAGCGTATGGACAGGGGCGGACACCGGGGAGCTGTTTTTT,CSVWTGADTGELFF
TRBV6-1,NA,NA,TRBJ2-7,TGTGCCAGCAGTACTGTCCATGCATTGTACGAGCAGTACTTC,CASSTVHALYEQYF
TRBV4-2,NA,NA,TRBJ2-6,TGTGCCAGCAGCTTGTGGGGGGTTTCTGGGGCCAACGTCCTGACTTTC,CASSLWGVSGANVLTF
TRBV6-4,once,TRBD2,TRBJ2-1,TGTGCCAGCAGTATAGTAGCGGGGTCCGCCGGTGAGCAGTTCTTC,CASSIVAGSAGEQFF
TRBV7-9,NA,TRBD1,TRBJ1-1,TGTGCCAGCAGCGTAACAGGGGAAACTGAAGCTTTCTTT,CASSVTGETEAFF
TRBV6-1,once,NA,TRBJ1-5,TGTGCCAGCAGTGATTCGGGTGGGAGCAATCAGCCCCAGCATTTT,CASSDSGGSNQPQHF
TRBV7-9,NA,NA,TRBJ1-5,TGTGCCAGCAGCTTAGAGCTGGGGGGCCAGCCCCAGCATTTT,CASSLELGGQPQHF
TRBV4-2,NA,TRBD1,TRBJ2-7,TGTGCCAGCAGCCCCAACCTAAACCCCGGGACAGGAGATTACGAGCAGTACTTC,CASSPNLNPGTGDYEQYF
TRBV7-9,NA,NA,TRBJ1-1,TGTGCCAGCAGCCTCAGGTCGGCGGGCACTGAAGCTTTCTTT,CASSLRSAGTEAFF
TRBV11-3,NA,TRBD2,TRBJ2-2,TGTGCCAGCAGCTTCGGGAGGGTCCGGAAGAACACCGGGGAGCTGTTTTTT,CASSFGRVRKNTGELFF
TRBV7-3,NA,NA,TRBJ2-1,TGTGCCAGCAGCTTATACCCGGGGAGCTCCTACAATGAGCAGTTCTTC,CASSLYPGSSYNEQFF
TRBV7-9,NA,NA,TRBJ2-1,TGTGCCAGCAGTTCACCGGACGGGCTTGAGTTCTTC,CASSSPDGLEFF
TRBV14,NA,NA,TRBJ1-4,TGTGCCAGCAGCCAAGGTTCTTCTAAGGGGACAACTAATGAAAAACTGTTTTTT,CASSQGSSKGTTNEKLFF
TRBV2,NA,NA,TRBJ2-1,TGTGCCAGCAGTGAAGACAGGGCCAATGAGCAGTTCTTC,CASSEDRANEQFF
TRBV6-1,NA,TRBD1,TRBJ2-7,TGTGCCAGCAGTTCCCGGGACAGGGGAAACGAGCAGTACTTC,CASSSRDRGNEQYF
TRBV10-1,NA,TRBD1,TRBJ1-1,TGCGCCAGCAGTGAGGACAGGGTGCGCACTGAAGCTTTCTTT,CASSEDRVRTEAFF
TRBV5-4,NA,TRBD2,TRBJ2-7,TGTGCCAGCAGCTTCTGGACTAGCGGGGGGGCGGTCGAGCAGTACTTC,CASSFWTSGGAVEQYF
TRBV4-2,NA,TRBD1,TRBJ1-5,TGTGCCAGCAGCCAAGATGGGGTCCCGGGACAGGGGGCGGGTCAGCCCCAGCATTTT,CASSQDGVPGQGAGQPQHF
TRBV7-2,NA,TRBD1,TRBJ1-2,TGTGCCAGCAGCTTAGGTTCCGGACAGGGTGGAGGCTACACCTTC,CASSLGSGQGGGYTF
TRBV19,NA,TRBD2,TRBJ2-1,TGTGCCAGTAGTATCTTCCCTCGGACTAGGAGCGCGCGGGGTGAGCAGTTCTTC,CASSIFPRTRSARGEQFF
TRBV27,NA,NA,TRBJ2-5,TGTGCCAGCAGTCCTGCCGGGCTCCGGGAGACCCAGTACTTC,CASSPAGLRETQYF
TRBV19,NA,NA,TRBJ2-5,TGTGCCAGTAGTATAGATAACAGGGCCGAGACCCAGTACTTC,CASSIDNRAETQYF
TRBV4-2,NA,TRBD1,TRBJ1-4,TGTGCCAGCAGCCGGACAGGGCTAGGAGATAATGAAAAACTGTTTTTT,CASSRTGLGDNEKLFF
TRBV7-9,NA,NA,TRBJ2-7,TGTGCCAGCAGCTTCTCGGGTTCCTACGAGCAGTACTTC,CASSFSGSYEQYF
TRBV7-9,NA,NA,TRBJ1-5,TGTGCCAGCAGCTTCGGAGAGGGCAATCAGCCCCAGCATTTT,CASSFGEGNQPQHF
TRBV10-2,NA,TRBD2,TRBJ2-5,TGCGCCAGCAGTGGGAGCAAACTAGCGGGCCCCGTGGAGACCCAGTACTTC,CASSGSKLAGPVETQYF
TRBV6-6,NA,NA,TRBJ1-4,TGTGCCAGCAGTGTCCGGGAGGGAAGTGAAAAACTGTTTTTT,CASSVREGSEKLFF
TRBV7-2,NA,NA,TRBJ1-4,TGTGCCAGCAGCTTATCCAACAGCTATAATGAAAAACTGTTTTTT,CASSLSNSYNEKLFF
TRBV7-3,once,NA,TRBJ1-5,TGTGCCAGCAGCTTAAACCTGGGGGGACATTCGGGAAGGTATAGCAATCAGCCCCAGCATTTT,CASSLNLGGHSGRYSNQPQHF
TRBV6-1,NA,NA,TRBJ1-1,TGTGCCAGCAGCCCCGACAGACGCACTGAAGCTTTCTTT,CASSPDRRTEAFF
TRBV5-4,few,NA,TRBJ2-7,TGTGCCAGCAGCCGAGGGAGTCGGGGATCCTACGAGCAGTACTTC,CASSRGSRGSYEQYF
TRBV29-1,once,NA,TRBJ2-2,TGCAGCGTTGGGGCCAGGGGAACCGGGGAGCTGTTTTTT,CSVGARGTGELFF
TRBV5-8,NA,TRBD2,TRBJ2-1,TGTGCCAGCAGCTTAGCGGGGGTCTCTTCCTGGGATGAGCAGTTCTTC,CASSLAGVSSWDEQFF
TRBV5-1,once,NA,TRBJ2-7,TGCGCCAGCAGCCTGGGACAAACTAGCTCCTACGAGCAGTACTTC,CASSLGQTSSYEQYF
TRBV2,NA,NA,TRBJ2-1,TGTGCCAGCATCCTAGACCGATTCAATGAGCAGTTCTTC,CASILDRFNEQFF
TRBV6-1,NA,NA,TRBJ1-2,TGTGCCAGCAGTGTGGGGACGAGGGACTATGGCTACACCTTC,CASSVGTRDYGYTF
TRBV5-1,NA,NA,TRBJ2-3,TGCGCCAGCACCCTCAGGGGTATCAAAGTGGATACGCAGTATTTT,CASTLRGIKVDTQYF
TRBV6-6,NA,NA,TRBJ1-2,TGTGCCAGCAGTTATATTGAGGGGAATGGCTACACCTTC,CASSYIEGNGYTF
TRBV5-1,NA,NA,TRBJ2-3,TGCGCCAGCAAGGCTAGCGCCACAGATACGCAGTATTTT,CASKASATDTQYF
TRBV27,NA,NA,TRBJ1-5,TGTGCCAGCAGTTTAGGTAGGTCAGGCCAGCCCCAGCATTTT,CASSLGRSGQPQHF
TRBV6-1,NA,NA,TRBJ2-7,TGTGCCAGCGGGGCAGTTTCACCCTACGAGCAGTACTTC,CASGAVSPYEQYF
TRBV30,NA,NA,TRBJ1-2,TGTGCCTGGATGAGCTATGGCTACACCTTC,CAWMSYGYTF
TRBV16,NA,NA,TRBJ1-5,TGTGCCAGCAGCCAATCCCGCCAGACAAATCAGCCCCAGCATTTT,CASSQSRQTNQPQHF
TRBV2,once,TRBD1,TRBJ1-4,TGTGCCAGCAGTGTTTCGGGACAGCCTAATGAAAAACTGTTTTTT,CASSVSGQPNEKLFF
TRBV6-1,NA,TRBD2,TRBJ2-4,TGTGCCAGCAGTGAAGCGAATAGAGCGGGGGGGCTTCAGTACTTC,CASSEANRAGGLQYF
TRBV10-3,NA,NA,TRBJ2-5,TGTGCCATCAGTTCATGGAACCAAGAGACCCAGTACTTC,CAISSWNQETQYF
TRBV14,few,NA,TRBJ1-2,TGTGCCAGCAGCCAAGGGATGAGCTATGGCTACACCTTC,CASSQGMSYGYTF
TRBV7-9,NA,NA,TRBJ2-3,TGTGCCAGCAGCCCGGACTATACAGATACGCAGTATTTT,CASSPDYTDTQYF
TRBV19,few,TRBD1,TRBJ1-2,TGTGCCAGTAGTTCGAGAAATCAGGGGGCTGGCTTCTATGGCTACACCTTC,CASSSRNQGAGFYGYTF
TRBV30,NA,NA,TRBJ1-3,TGTGCCTGGAGTTTGGACTTAGGAAACACCATATATTTT,CAWSLDLGNTIYF
TRBV5-1,NA,NA,TRBJ2-5,TGCGCCAGCACCCGGGGGTCCTACGGAGAGACCCAGTACTTC,CASTRGSYGETQYF
TRBV7-2,NA,NA,TRBJ1-5,TGTGCCAGCAGCTTAGGTAGACAGCCCCAGCATTTT,CASSLGRQPQHF